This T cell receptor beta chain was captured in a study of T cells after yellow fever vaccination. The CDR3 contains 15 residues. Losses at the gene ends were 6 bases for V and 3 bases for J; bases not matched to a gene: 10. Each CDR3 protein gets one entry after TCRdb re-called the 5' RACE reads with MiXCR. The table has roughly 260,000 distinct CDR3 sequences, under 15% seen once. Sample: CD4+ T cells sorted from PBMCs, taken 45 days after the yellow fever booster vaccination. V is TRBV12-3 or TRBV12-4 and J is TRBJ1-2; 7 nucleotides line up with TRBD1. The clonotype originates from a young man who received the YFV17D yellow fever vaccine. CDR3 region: CASSPRQGLDYGYTF. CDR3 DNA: TGTGCCAGCAGCCCCCGACAGGGTCTGGACTATGGCTACACCTTC.